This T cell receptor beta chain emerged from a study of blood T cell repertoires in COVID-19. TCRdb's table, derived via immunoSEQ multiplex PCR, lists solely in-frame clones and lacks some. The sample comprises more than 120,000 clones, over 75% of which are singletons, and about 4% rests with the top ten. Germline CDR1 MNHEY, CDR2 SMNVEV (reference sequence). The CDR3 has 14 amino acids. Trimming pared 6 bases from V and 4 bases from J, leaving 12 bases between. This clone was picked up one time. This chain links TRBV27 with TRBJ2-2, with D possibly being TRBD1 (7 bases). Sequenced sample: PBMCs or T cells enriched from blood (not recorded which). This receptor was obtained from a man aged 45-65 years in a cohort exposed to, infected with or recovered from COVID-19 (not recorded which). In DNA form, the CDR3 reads TGTGCCAGCAGCTCAGGGGGAGGCACCGGGGAGCTGTTTTTT. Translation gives CASSSGGGTGELFF.